This passage covers 3 T cell receptor beta chains from one sample sequenced in a study of graft-versus-host responses after intestinal transplantation. Method: immunoSEQ multiplex PCR; TCRdb's copy keeps in-frame clones and lacks some. The profile shows tens of thousands of clones, approximately 92% of them singletons. These TCRs are of unknown antigen specificity. This specimen consisted of unstimulated CD8+ T cells sorted from spleen or lymph node cells, obtained before intestinal transplant. These receptors all come from a human donor who received an intestinal transplant.

This sequence joins TRBV29-1 and TRBJ2-2; 8 nucleotides align to TRBD1. The CDR3 runs to 14 residues. J lost 0 bases, V lost 4 bases, and 1 base had no gene match. Looked up from germline, CDR1 is SQVTM and CDR2 is ANQGSEA. The CDR3 region is CSVGQGTNTGELFF. DNA of the CDR3: TGCAGCGTTGGACAGGGGACGAACACCGGGGAGCTGTTTTTT.

The genes are TRBV6-1 and TRBJ2-7, with D unresolved. Looked up from germline, CDR1 is MNHNS and CDR2 is SASEGT. V was clipped by 2 bases and J by 2 bases, with 10 bases between them. This CDR3 has 14 amino acids. CDR3 region: CASSEPRLAYEQYF. The CDR3 bases are TGTGCCAGCAGTGAACCCAGGTTGGCCTACGAGCAGTACTTC.

The CDR3 bases are TGTGCCAGCAGTTCAATAAGACTAGCGGGAGGATCAGGCGAGCAGTACTTC. Amino acids: CASSSIRLAGGSGEQYF. The chain combines TRBV27 with TRBJ2-7; TRBD2 matches at 13 bases. There are 17 residues in the CDR3. CDR1 is MNHEY and CDR2 is SMNVEV in the germline V gene (reference sequence). Unmatched junction bases numbered 12, after V lost 4 bases and J lost 6 bases.